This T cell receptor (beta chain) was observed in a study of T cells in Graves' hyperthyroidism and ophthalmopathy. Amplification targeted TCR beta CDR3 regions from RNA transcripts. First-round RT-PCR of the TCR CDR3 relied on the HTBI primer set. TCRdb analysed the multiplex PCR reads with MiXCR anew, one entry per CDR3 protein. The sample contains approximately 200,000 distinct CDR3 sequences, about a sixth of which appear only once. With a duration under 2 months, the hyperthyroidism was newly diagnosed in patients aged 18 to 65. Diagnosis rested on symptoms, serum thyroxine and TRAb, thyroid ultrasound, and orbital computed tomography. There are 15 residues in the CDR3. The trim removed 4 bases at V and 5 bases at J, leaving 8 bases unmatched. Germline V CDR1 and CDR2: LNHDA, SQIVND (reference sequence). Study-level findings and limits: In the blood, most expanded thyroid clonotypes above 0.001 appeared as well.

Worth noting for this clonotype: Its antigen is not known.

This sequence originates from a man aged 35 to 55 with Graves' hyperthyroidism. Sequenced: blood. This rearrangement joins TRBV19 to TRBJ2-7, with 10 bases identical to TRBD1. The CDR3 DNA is TGTGCCAGTAGTACCGGGACAGGGGCGCTGGACGAGCAGTACTTC. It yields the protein CASSTGTGALDEQYF.